The T cell receptor (beta chain) described here comes from a study of chronic HIV infection and antiretroviral therapy. This clonotype was picked up many times. MiXCR was run by TCRdb on the 5' RACE reads, yielding one entry per CDR3 protein. Among around 30,000 distinct CDR3 sequences, 8% to 10% were seen once, and the ten largest hold more than 2%. The length of the CDR3 is 16 residues. After removal of 2 bases from V and 6 bases from J, the junction contained 9 bases not matched to a gene. CDR1 and CDR2 from the germline V gene are MNHEY and SMNVEV (reference sequence). V usage is TRBV27 and J usage is TRBJ2-1; TRBD1 agrees at 8 bases. The sequenced sample consisted of peripheral blood. The source of this sequence is an adult who had HIV and had not received antiretroviral therapy, or was an uninfected healthy control (not recorded which). The CDR3 DNA is TGTGCCAGCAGTTTACCCGGACAGGGATCTATCAATGAGCAGTTCTTC. This gives the protein CASSLPGQGSINEQFF.